A single T cell receptor (beta chain) is shown here with its context. The target of this receptor is not known. Base qualities are not provided; no much larger clone lies one nucleotide away. TCRbeta CDR3 regions were amplified from genomic DNA using the immunoSEQ Assay, a bias-controlled multiplex PCR. On the authors' methods: Nucleated cell counts per sample were estimated from amplification of reference gene primers within the assay. Sequence reads were collapsed and filtered to measure the absolute abundance of every unique TCRbeta CDR3 rearrangement. For each sample, productive Simpson clonality was calculated by taking the square root of Simpson's diversity index across productive rearrangements. TCRdb took this table from immuneACCESS and kept in-frame rearrangements with V and J called. Such tables lack part of the clones; where checked against another copy, unresolved V genes explain under half of the gap, and the rest is unexplained. The V and J calls and clone size are taken from that table; D and trimming were inferred from the DNA. This sample gives 300,000 to 350,000 clones in total; 65% to 90% of them show up just once. The ten largest clones take up 4% to 5.5% of the sample.

The CDR3 sequence holds 13 residues, the cysteine and phenylalanine included. Here the CDR3 DNA is all that survives: 39 bases in frame from base 1. CDR1 and CDR2, per the germline V gene (reference sequence), are SEHNR and FQNEAQ. V is shortened by 0 bases, J by 3 bases, and the region joining them spans 6 bases. Enrolling through a virtual design, the prospective study's participants ranged in age from roughly 18 to 95 years and lived across roughly 24 United States geographic areas. Cohort assignment in the prospective study relied on participant-reported clinical history from a screening survey and a study questionnaire. Each participant in the prospective study had whole blood, serum and a nasopharyngeal or oropharyngeal swab collected by mobile phlebotomists. Additional blood draws and questionnaires over a 2-month period could optionally be provided by prospective study participants. Before DNA extraction, blood samples from the prospective study were shipped at room temperature or frozen.

This entry is derived from a study of blood T cell repertoires in COVID-19 (dated by TCRdb to the early 2020s). General notes on the study: Samples covering the acute and convalescent phases of COVID-19 were provided by collaborators in the United States, Italy and Spain. The material from the prospective study consisted of cDNA or gDNA derived from T cells, B-cell-depleted T cells, or PBMCs. Subjects who had been exposed to COVID-19, were actively infected with it, or had recovered from it provided the deeply sampled blood TCRbeta repertoires that made up the dataset. The repertoires were made available in a free public database intended to serve as a resource for research on the immune response to SARS-CoV-2. The samples were drawn from two sources: the first 160 participants of the ongoing ImmuneRACE study, and 1,000 to 1,500 subjects contributed by 6 global collaborators. A de-identified subject ID, COVID-19 status, age in years and sex were almost always included in the sample metadata. HLA class I and class II types, where available, came from metadata supplied by the sample provider rather than from assay-based typing.

Points the paper makes about the study in general: The amount of clinical and demographic metadata varied by source and participant and was provided uncurated.

Sequencing was done on a sample of PBMCs or T cells enriched from blood (not recorded which). The V and J genes are TRBV7-9 and TRBJ2-7; confidence is insufficient to name the D gene. The receptor was isolated from a woman aged 40 to 50 with acute COVID-19. The DNA is as follows: TGTGCCAGCAGCTTAGCGGGCAGCTACGAGCAGTACTTC. It specifies CASSLAGSYEQYF. The CDR3, completed at both ends by the reference TRBV7-9 and TRBJ2-7 genes, gives the full variable domain DTGVSQNPRHKITKRGQNVTFRCDPISEHNRLYWYRQTLGQGPEFLTYFQNEAQLEKSRLLSDRFSAERPKGSFSTLEIQRTEQGDSAMYLCASSLAGSYEQYFGPGTRLTVT.